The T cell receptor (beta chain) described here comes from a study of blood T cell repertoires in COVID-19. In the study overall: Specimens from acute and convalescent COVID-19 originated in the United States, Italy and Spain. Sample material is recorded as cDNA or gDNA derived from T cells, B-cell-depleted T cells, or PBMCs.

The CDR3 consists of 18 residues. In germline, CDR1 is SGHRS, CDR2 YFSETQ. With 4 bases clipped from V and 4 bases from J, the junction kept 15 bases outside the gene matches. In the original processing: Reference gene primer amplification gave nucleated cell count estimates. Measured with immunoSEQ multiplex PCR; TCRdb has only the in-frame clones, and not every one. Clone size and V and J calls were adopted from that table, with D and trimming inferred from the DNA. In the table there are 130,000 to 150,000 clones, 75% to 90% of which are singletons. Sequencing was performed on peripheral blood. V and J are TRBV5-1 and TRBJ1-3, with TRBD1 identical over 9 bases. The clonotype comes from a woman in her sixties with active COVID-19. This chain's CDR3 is CASSHRGQGDASGNTIYF. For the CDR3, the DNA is TGCGCCAGCAGCCACCGGGGACAGGGCGATGCGTCCGGAAACACCATATATTTT. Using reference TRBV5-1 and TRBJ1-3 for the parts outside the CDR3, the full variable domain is KAGVTQTPRYLIKTRGQQVTLSCSPISGHRSVSWYQQTPGQGLQFLFEYFSETQRNKGNFPGRFSGRQFSNSRSEMNVSTLELGDSALYLCASSHRGQGDASGNTIYFGEGSWLTVV.